This is a list of T cell receptor beta chains from one sample in a study of cytomegalovirus exposure and HLA in healthy donors. Repertoires were generated with immunoSEQ multiplex PCR, while TCRdb's copy carries only in-frame clones and drops some. The table lists 110,000 to 150,000 clones, 75% to 90% of them singletons. Source material: PBMCs. These receptors were collected from a female donor in good health and CMV-seronegative. Each CDR3 is given without its conserved first and last residue.

cdr3_aa j_call v_call
ASSPGTVREKLF TRBJ1-4 TRBV27
AILGLPQETQY TRBJ2-5 TRBV2
ASSPWTGQSNQPQH TRBJ1-5 TRBV27
ASSPTGGGVNTEAF TRBJ1-1 TRBV28
ASSTPRDRPYEQY TRBJ2-7 TRBV6-5
ASTAYPGAYEQY TRBJ2-7 TRBV27
ASSFGGASFYNEQF TRBJ2-1 TRBV28
ASSEAGWTDTQY TRBJ2-3 TRBV2
ASSLEQGIYYGYT TRBJ1-2 TRBV5-4
ASSLGGQGRSYEQY TRBJ2-7 TRBV13
ATSRGGTLQETQY TRBJ2-5 TRBV15
AIRTRADTQY TRBJ2-3 TRBV2
SVQYRDDSEQY . TRBV29-1
AWSVQVWAGNQPQH TRBJ1-5 TRBV30
ASSLAEDLRTEAF TRBJ1-1 TRBV5-1
ASSLGPMTSGRQETQY TRBJ2-5 TRBV11-2
ASSLTSAWGEQY TRBJ2-7 TRBV11-2
ASTDGLADSSEQY TRBJ2-7 TRBV6-6
ASSSIGGEGTEAF TRBJ1-1 TRBV5-1
ASSLAGGPEAF TRBJ1-1 TRBV5-1
ASTGYQDTGELF TRBJ2-2 TRBV5-6
AWSGLAGGADTQY TRBJ2-3 TRBV30
ATSRAGRWTGAYNEQF TRBJ2-1 TRBV15
ASSGRGQGEQF TRBJ2-1 TRBV6-1
ASSRDRSKQDTQY TRBJ2-3 TRBV7-9
SVEGGVTEAF TRBJ1-1 TRBV29-1
ASKGGLNTEAF TRBJ1-1 TRBV6-6
ASSLEGLAGAEQY TRBJ2-7 TRBV7-2
ASSLVAGAGNTIY TRBJ1-3 TRBV7-9
ASSFRGSRDEQY TRBJ2-7 TRBV28
ASSSTGGDQPQH TRBJ1-5 TRBV7-3
ASSSTPSGRSFGSKNIQY TRBJ2-4 TRBV28
ASSNDRGSNQPQH TRBJ1-5 TRBV6-5
ASSLTDGGSYGYT TRBJ1-2 TRBV5-1
ASSQGLAGVTIEQF TRBJ2-1 TRBV4-1
ASTSVVNQPQH TRBJ1-5 TRBV19
AWSPGLDFQGWF TRBJ2-1 TRBV30
ARSCLSPRGNTIY TRBJ1-3 TRBV5-3
SVGQGTGSNQPQH TRBJ1-5 TRBV29-1
ASSYLSGTEDTQY TRBJ2-3 TRBV6-5
ASRLGLRGTDTQY TRBJ2-3 TRBV19
ASSSQPTGDTGELF TRBJ2-2 TRBV5-1
SASSTDTQY TRBJ2-3 TRBV20-1
AISDTDSSTNEKLF TRBJ1-4 TRBV10-3
ASSREGPATNEKLF TRBJ1-4 TRBV5-1
ASSLEDGGAVQETQY TRBJ2-5 TRBV7-9
ASSLVVAGPNTGELF TRBJ2-2 TRBV5-1
ASSFGQGVGQPQH TRBJ1-5 TRBV6-5
ASSSTSLAGDETQY TRBJ2-5 TRBV28
ASSQGAADTQY TRBJ2-3 TRBV4-2
ASSLAGTSATEQY TRBJ2-7 TRBV27
AWSVQGYGYT TRBJ1-2 TRBV30
ASSGTGGHRIYNEQF TRBJ2-1 TRBV19
ASSDSTSTDTQY TRBJ2-3 TRBV6-4
ASSSYGLQEGSAF TRBJ1-1 TRBV5-5
ASSQTGLRGIKTQY TRBJ2-5 TRBV4-1
ASSELDGSLEQY TRBJ2-7 TRBV6-1
ASKPNRGDHGEAF TRBJ1-1 TRBV6-5
ASSTGGNTIY TRBJ1-3 TRBV28